This TCR beta chain comes out of a study of cytomegalovirus exposure and HLA in healthy donors (dated by TCRdb to the late 2010s). For the wider study: In an earlier analysis of under 750 of the donors, 250 to 350 Gb of sequence data and 117 million unique TCR beta sequences from roughly 180 million T cells were reported. An early release that covered about 640 HLA-typed donors contained around 300 gigabases of sequencing data and tens of millions of unique TCR sequences. The genetic ancestry cluster associated with self-reported Caucasian donors included over 65% of the roughly 400 genotyped donors. The study aimed to test whether signatures of past pathogen exposure could be identified by cataloging public T cell receptors. The T cell repertoires of under 750 subjects were profiled by immunosequencing and related to cytomegalovirus serostatus. Besides the first cohort of around 700 subjects, a separate validation cohort made up of 120 different subjects was used. High-throughput TCR immunosequencing, statistical association of individual TCRs with disease status, and machine learning were combined to predict cytomegalovirus infection status. A later analysis re-analyzed previously published TCR beta repertoires from 600 to 850 donors and added high-resolution HLA genotyping to study TCR occurrence patterns. In the later analysis, no new phenotypic data were used to find candidate immune exposures; instead, reliance was placed on TCR beta sequences and their occurrence across donors. An earlier analysis of fewer than 700 of the donors applied high-throughput TCR beta sequencing to assess whether each TCR beta V gene segment acted as functional or pseudogenic. Donor age, sex, ethnicity and CMV serostatus were compiled together with the repertoire data. A later genetic analysis took genome-wide SNP genotypes for about 55% of the 666 donors and used that subset as a discovery cohort. All discovery cohort repertoires had been generated on a single sequencing platform. HLA typing included class I and class II loci at four-digit resolution. Typing coverage varied by locus: roughly 620-640 donors for A, B, C, DRB1 and DQB1; approximately 520 for DQA1; more than 600 for DPA1; about 450 for DPB1. Several DR-DQ haplotypes were handled as single units for association and clustering because linkage in the cohort was strong. On average, roughly 240,000 unique TCR beta nucleotide sequences were sequenced per donor among 398 genotyped donors of the cohort, with roughly 18% of those sequences being non-productive. Broad study findings and their caveats: In a later analysis, TCR association rates were found to vary across HLA loci, with the most associated TCRs seen for DRB1 alleles and the fewest for HLA-C alleles. This cohort had only TCR beta chains sequenced, and the lack of alpha or paired-chain data limited which features could be detected. Most TCR sequences were observed very rarely across donors, whereas some public TCRs were present in many individuals. The earlier analysis of about 600 of the donors excluded 15 to 20 rarely observed V segments, including chromosome 9 orphons, because counts were too low. A cluster of highly shared sequence variants was judged likely to be a technical artifact of the sequencing pipeline. Correlated functional status among segregating V segments might be attributable to linkage disequilibrium, but an unknown experimental factor could not be ruled out. Broadly in line with IMGT annotations, most TCR beta V segments showed up in productive rearrangements about 90% or about 30% of the time in an earlier analysis of approximately 600 of the donors. HLA typing was unavailable for some donors at each locus, so association tests used only the typed subset. A later genetic analysis reported fewer N-insertions in productive TCRs among donors in an Asian-associated ancestry cluster than the roughly 670-donor mean. In the study, roughly 160 TCR beta chains were listed as associated with cytomegalovirus. An association between a missense DCLRE1C variant and V-gene and J-gene trimming of TCR beta chains was found in a later genetic analysis and replicated in an independent cohort. Some IMGT-functional V segments, including TRBV6-2 and TRBV6-3, could not be distinguished by the 87-base-pair reads and were therefore excluded. According to the authors, the approach could potentially be generalized to other disease states and immunological phenotypes. In a later analysis, HLA-associated TCR beta chains were found to be more clonally expanded and to have lower generation probabilities than equally common non-associated chains. Strong co-occurrence of HLA alleles, especially DR and DQ, made assigning TCR associations to individual alleles difficult. CMV serostatus was the only immune exposure information available for the cohort. Three of the identified cytomegalovirus-associated TCR beta chains were confirmed in vitro to be specific for cytomegalovirus antigens. Cytomegalovirus status was reported to be diagnosed by the classifier with high specificity and sensitivity in both the original and validation cohorts. Specific HLA alleles were associated with 15,000 to 20,000 TCR beta sequences at a false discovery rate of 0.05 in a later analysis. According to a later analysis, parvovirus B19, influenza, CMV and Epstein-Barr virus appeared linked to several top co-occurrence clusters. A further reported finding was that TCR beta sequences accurately predicted the HLA-A and HLA-B alleles for most subjects in the first cohort. In a later analysis, most CMV-associated TCR beta chains were found to appear HLA-restricted, with HLA associations seemingly driven largely by CMV exposure. Presence/absence analyses assumed roughly uniform sequencing depth across donors, an assumption that may not hold.

The CDR3 covers 12 residues, taking in both the cysteine and the phenylalanine. Kept here is only the CDR3 DNA, which spans 36 bases and is read in frame from base 1. From the germline V gene, CDR1 is SGHVS and CDR2 is FNYEAQ. V was cut back by 5 bases and J by 4 bases, leaving a gap of 8 bases between them. As to this clone: It lacks a known antigen.

In total, over 600 healthy bone marrow donors made up the cohort. At the time of sampling, all cohort members were nominally healthy, though unrecorded immune exposures were likely present. The donor was CMV seropositive and belonged to the group of about 290 seropositive cohort members. A peripheral blood sample was collected from each donor, and TCR beta sequencing was performed on peripheral blood mononuclear cells. The Qiagen DNeasy Blood Extraction Kit was used to extract genomic DNA from the blood cell samples. Library construction relied on the immunoSEQ multiplex PCR assay. The multiplex PCR relied on a mix of 60 forward primers for TCR Vbeta segments and 13 reverse primers for TCR Jbeta segments. The CDR3 region of rearranged TCR beta genes was amplified from genomic DNA with a multiplex PCR assay. On the Illumina HiSeq System, the amplified TCR beta libraries were sequenced as 87-base-pair reads. The source study handled its data this way. A later analysis counted some 80 million unique TCR beta chains across the 666 repertoires, and about 10 million of these chains were shared by at least two donors. To remove PCR and sequencing errors, raw reads were error-corrected and collapsed into unique sequences using a nearest-neighbor algorithm that merged closely related sequences. To assign V, D and J gene segments, CDR3 sequences were aligned to IMGT reference sequences. Each retained sequence needed at least a six-nucleotide match to both a V gene segment and a J gene segment. Rearrangements were classified as productive when the CDR3 lacked stop codons and remained in frame with V and J, and all other rearrangements were classified as non-productive. Following IMGT convention, CDR3 was defined as the stretch from the second conserved V-encoded cysteine up to the conserved J-encoded phenylalanine. In an earlier analysis of around 540 of the donors, sequences lacking an unambiguous match to a single V gene segment were excluded. An earlier analysis of a few hundred of the donors called V segments functional above 56.7% productive rearrangements and segregating when the between-donor standard deviation exceeded 5%. A statistical classification framework was built for diagnosing cytomegalovirus status from the catalog of TCR beta chain sequences. In a later analysis, V and J genes were assigned by comparing TCR nucleotide sequences against IMGT/GENE-DB human TR gene sequences. In a later analysis, CDR3 sequences and most-parsimonious VDJ recombination scenarios were assigned using the TCRdist pipeline. In a later analysis, each TCR beta chain was defined by its CDR3 amino acid sequence together with its V-gene family, and reads lacking a unique V-gene family were excluded. To address suspected cross-contamination and a sequencing artifact, a later analysis removed 550 to 750 highly shared, low-generation-probability nucleotide sequences. A later analysis calculated a clonal expansion index for each public chain from normalized within-repertoire ranks of inferred template counts. In a later analysis, generation probabilities were computed with a VDJ recombination model fitted to out-of-frame rearrangements, and the resulting probabilities were checked against IGoR. In a later analysis, hypergeometric tests were used to score TCR-TCR, TCR-HLA and TCR-CMV co-occurrence, with a repertoire-size bias correction applied to TCR pairs. False discovery rates were estimated in a later analysis by permuting HLA or CMV assignments 20 times. A later analysis grouped co-occurring TCRs with DBSCAN, adding TCRdist sequence similarity when clustering within HLA-allele-positive subsets. Repertoires with fewer than 30,000 or more than 120,000 public chains were left out of co-occurrence clustering, as were four to six repertoires with anomalous nucleotide sharing. TCRdb carries this immuneACCESS record with in-frame sequences only. Its versions omit some clonotypes, under half of them owing to an unresolved V gene in the studies checked, with the rest unexplained. V and J calls and clone size are copied from that table; D and trimming were computed from the DNA. The table for this sample records around 110,000 clones. 5.5% to 8% of the sample goes to the ten largest clones.

This TCR derives from a man in his forties in good health and CMV-seropositive. The sequenced sample consisted of PBMCs. The chain is encoded by TRBV7-6 joined to TRBJ1-1; too little of a D gene remains to name it. The DNA sequence reads TGTGCCAGCAGCCGGGGTGGCACTGAAGCTTTCTTT. Its amino acids are CASSRGGTEAFF. Reference TRBV7-6 and TRBJ1-1 genes cover what lies past the CDR3, so the full variable domain is GAGVSQSPRYKVTKRGQDVALRCDPISGHVSLYWYRQALGQGPEFLTYFNYEAQQDKSGLPNDRFSAERPEGSISTLTIQRTEQRDSAMYRCASSRGGTEAFFGQGTRLTVV.